These T cell receptor beta chains were read from a single sample in a study of blood T cell repertoires in COVID-19. Method: immunoSEQ multiplex PCR; TCRdb's copy keeps in-frame clones and lacks some. The sample lists some 220,000 clones, about 80% seen once, with 3% to 3.5% in the top ten. Sequencing used peripheral blood. Every receptor here comes from a woman aged 30 to 39 who had recovered from COVID-19. CDR3s include the opening cysteine and the closing phenylalanine or tryptophan. A D gene is named only where the DNA matches it firmly. Some rows have no size entry. The others give once, few or many, or a class for an expanded clone.

j_call clone_size d_call v_call cdr3_nt cdr3_aa
TRBJ1-2 . TRBD1 TRBV28 TGTGCCAGCAGCCGGGACAGTCACGGCTACACCTTC CASSRDSHGYTF
TRBJ2-7 . TRBD2 TRBV11-2 TGTGCCAGCAGCTTAGATTTGTCAGGGCGGGGGGACGTCGAGCAGTACTTC CASSLDLSGRGDVEQYF
TRBJ1-1 . . TRBV2 TGTGCCAGCATCTCCGGTACCGGGACAACGAACACTGAAGCTTTCTTT CASISGTGTTNTEAFF
TRBJ2-3 . . TRBV5-4 TGTGCCAGCAGTACTCAGGAGGGAACAGATACGCAGTATTTT CASSTQEGTDTQYF
TRBJ1-2 . TRBD1 TRBV5-1 TGCGCCAGCAGCTTCCAGGGGGCGGACTATGGCTACACCTTC CASSFQGADYGYTF
TRBJ2-1 . . TRBV28 TGTGCCAGCAGGGCAGGTTTGTCCTACAATGAGCAGTTCTTC CASRAGLSYNEQFF
TRBJ1-5 few . TRBV28 TGTGCCAGCAGTTTACAGGGAGCGGGCAGCAATCAGCCCCAGCATTTT CASSLQGAGSNQPQHF
TRBJ2-2 . TRBD1 TRBV6-6 TGTGCCAGCAGAGGGACAGGGGGCAGGTCCGGGGAGCTGTTTTTT CASRGTGGRSGELFF
TRBJ1-2 few TRBD1 TRBV6-5 TGTGCCAGCAGTTACTCAGGGGGCCACGGCTACACCTTC CASSYSGGHGYTF
TRBJ2-5 . TRBD2 TRBV9 TGTGCCAGCAGCGTAGCGGGAGGGGAACAAGAGACCCAGTACTTC CASSVAGGEQETQYF
TRBJ2-1 . TRBD2 TRBV27 TGTGCCAGCAAACGGGGCGGGAGAAGGTGGGACAATGAGCAGTTCTTC CASKRGGRRWDNEQFF